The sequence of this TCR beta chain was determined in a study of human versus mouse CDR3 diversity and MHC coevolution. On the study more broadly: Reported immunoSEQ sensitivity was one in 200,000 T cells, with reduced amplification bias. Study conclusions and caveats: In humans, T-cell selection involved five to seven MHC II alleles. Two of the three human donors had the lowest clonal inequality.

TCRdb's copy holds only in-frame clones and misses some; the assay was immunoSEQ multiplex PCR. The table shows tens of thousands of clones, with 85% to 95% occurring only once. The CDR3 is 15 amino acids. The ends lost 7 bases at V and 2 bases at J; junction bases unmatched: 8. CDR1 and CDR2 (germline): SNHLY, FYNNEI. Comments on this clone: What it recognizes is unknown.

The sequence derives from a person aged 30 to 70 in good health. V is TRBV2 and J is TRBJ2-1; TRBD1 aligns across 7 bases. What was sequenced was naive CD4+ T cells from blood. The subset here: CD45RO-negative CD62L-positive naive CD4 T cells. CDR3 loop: CASKTTGQAYNEQFF. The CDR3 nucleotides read TGTGCCAGCAAGACGACAGGGCAAGCCTACAATGAGCAGTTCTTC.